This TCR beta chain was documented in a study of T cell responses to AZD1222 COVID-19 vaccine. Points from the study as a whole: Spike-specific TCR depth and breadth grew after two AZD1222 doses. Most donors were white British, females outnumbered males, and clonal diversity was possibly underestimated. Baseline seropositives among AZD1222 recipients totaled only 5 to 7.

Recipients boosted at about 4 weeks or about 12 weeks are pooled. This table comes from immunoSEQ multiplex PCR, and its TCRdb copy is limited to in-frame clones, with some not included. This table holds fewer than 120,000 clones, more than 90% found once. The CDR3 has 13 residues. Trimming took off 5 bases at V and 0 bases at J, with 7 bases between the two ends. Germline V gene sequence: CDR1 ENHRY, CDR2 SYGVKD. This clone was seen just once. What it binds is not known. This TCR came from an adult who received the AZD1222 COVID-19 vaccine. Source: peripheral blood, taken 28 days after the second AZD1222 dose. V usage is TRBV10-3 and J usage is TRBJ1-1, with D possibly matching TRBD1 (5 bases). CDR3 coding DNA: TGTGCCATCAGTAGGGGACTGAACACTGAAGCTTTCTTT. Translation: CAISRGLNTEAFF.